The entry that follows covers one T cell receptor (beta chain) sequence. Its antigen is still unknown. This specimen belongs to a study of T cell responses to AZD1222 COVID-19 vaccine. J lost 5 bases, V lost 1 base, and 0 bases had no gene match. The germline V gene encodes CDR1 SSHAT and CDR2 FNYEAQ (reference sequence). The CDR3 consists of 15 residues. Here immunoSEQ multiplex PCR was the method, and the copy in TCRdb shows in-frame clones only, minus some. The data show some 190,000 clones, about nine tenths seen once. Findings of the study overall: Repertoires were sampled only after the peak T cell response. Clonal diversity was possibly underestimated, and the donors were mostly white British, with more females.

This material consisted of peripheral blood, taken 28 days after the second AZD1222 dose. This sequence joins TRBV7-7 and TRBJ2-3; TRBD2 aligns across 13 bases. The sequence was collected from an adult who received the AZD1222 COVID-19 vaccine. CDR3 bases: TGTGCCAGCAGCTTAGGACTAGCGGGAGGAGATACGCAGTATTTT. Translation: CASSLGLAGGDTQYF.